Below, one T cell receptor beta chain is given with its context. This sample stems from a study of technical replicates of blood from a few donors. Measured with immunoSEQ multiplex PCR; TCRdb has only the in-frame clones, and not every one. The table has more than 65,000 clones, more than 90% seen once. This receptor was identified in a human donor in good health. Sequenced sample: T cells isolated from PBMCs.

CDR3 nucleotides: TGCAGTGCTAGGGCTGCAGAGACCCAGTACTTC. Its protein product is CSARAAETQYF. The rearrangement links TRBV20-1 to TRBJ2-5; D gene ambiguous. The CDR3 has 11 residues. V was trimmed by 3 bases and J by 4 bases, leaving 6 bases between them. Germline V gene data show CDR1 as DFQATT and CDR2 as SNEGSKA (reference sequence).